The clone carrying this TCR beta chain was counted a single time. Source study methods: Quantification of nucleated cells was approximated via reference gene primer amplification. Some clones are missing from TCRdb's copy, which holds only in-frame ones; the method was immunoSEQ multiplex PCR. V and J calls and clone size are those listed in that table; D and trimming were worked out from the DNA. The table has around 180,000 clones, approximately 88% seen once. This specimen belongs to a study of blood T cell repertoires in COVID-19. Study-wide background: Whether acute or convalescent, the COVID-19 samples came from the United States, Italy and Spain. PBMCs, B-cell-depleted T cells, or T cells were the source of the cDNA or gDNA that made up the material.

The germline V and J ends were trimmed by 4 bases and 2 bases, with 11 bases remaining between them. The germline CDR1 and CDR2 sequences are SQVTM and ANQGSEA. The CDR3 is made up of 13 amino acids. The gene calls are TRBV29-1 and TRBJ1-2; a weak D match, TRBD1 (6 bases). The origin of this receptor is a woman between 25 and 40 years old with acute or convalescent COVID-19. The sample comprised peripheral blood. This chain's CDR3 is CSVGQDLNYGYTF. The DNA of the CDR3 is TGCAGCGTTGGACAGGACTTAAACTATGGCTACACCTTC.